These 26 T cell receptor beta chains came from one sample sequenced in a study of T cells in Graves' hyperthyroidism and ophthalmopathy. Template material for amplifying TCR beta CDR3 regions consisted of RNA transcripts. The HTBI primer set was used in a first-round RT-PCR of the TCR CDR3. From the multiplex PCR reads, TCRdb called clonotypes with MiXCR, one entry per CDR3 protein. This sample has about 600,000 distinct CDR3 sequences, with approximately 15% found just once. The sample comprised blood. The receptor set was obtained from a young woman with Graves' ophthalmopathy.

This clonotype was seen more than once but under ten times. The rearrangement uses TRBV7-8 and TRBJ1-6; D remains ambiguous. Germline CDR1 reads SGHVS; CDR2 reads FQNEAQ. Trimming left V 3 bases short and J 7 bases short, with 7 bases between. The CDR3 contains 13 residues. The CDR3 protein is CASSFGENSPLHF. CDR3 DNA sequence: TGTGCCAGCAGCTTTGGAGAGAATTCACCCCTCCACTTT.

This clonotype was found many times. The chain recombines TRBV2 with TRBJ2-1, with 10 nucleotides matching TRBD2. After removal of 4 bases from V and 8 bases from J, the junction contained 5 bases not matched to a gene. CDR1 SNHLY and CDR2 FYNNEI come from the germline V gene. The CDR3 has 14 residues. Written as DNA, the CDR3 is TGTGCCAGCAGTGTAAGCGGGAGGGCCCATGAGCAGTTCTTC. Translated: CASSVSGRAHEQFF.

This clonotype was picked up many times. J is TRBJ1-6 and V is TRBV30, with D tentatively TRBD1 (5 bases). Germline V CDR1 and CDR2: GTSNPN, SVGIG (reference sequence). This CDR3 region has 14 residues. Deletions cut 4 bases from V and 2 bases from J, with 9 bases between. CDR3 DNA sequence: TGTGCCTGGAAGAAGGGGCCCTATAATTCACCCCTCCACTTT. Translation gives CAWKKGPYNSPLHF.

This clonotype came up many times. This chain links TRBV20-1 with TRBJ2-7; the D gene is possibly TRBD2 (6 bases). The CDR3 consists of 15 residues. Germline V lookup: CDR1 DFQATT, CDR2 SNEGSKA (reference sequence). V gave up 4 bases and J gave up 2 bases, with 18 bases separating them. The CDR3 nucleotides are TGCAGTGCTATATCCGGGAGCCGAGCTACCTACGAGCAGTACTTC. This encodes CSAISGSRATYEQYF.

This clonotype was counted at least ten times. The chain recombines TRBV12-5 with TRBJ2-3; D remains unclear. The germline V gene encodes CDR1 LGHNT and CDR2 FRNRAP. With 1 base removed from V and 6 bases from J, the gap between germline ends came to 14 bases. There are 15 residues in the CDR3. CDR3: CASGLGETLLDTQYF. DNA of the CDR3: TGTGCTAGTGGTTTGGGAGAGACCTTGTTGGATACGCAGTATTTT.

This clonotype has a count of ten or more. The CDR3 protein is CASSPQGPLSYEQYF. The DNA of the CDR3 is TGTGCCAGCAGTCCCCAGGGGCCACTCTCCTACGAGCAGTACTTC. This chain connects TRBV27 to TRBJ2-7; D is perhaps TRBD1 (6 bases). The germline CDR1 and CDR2 sequences are MNHEY and SMNVEV (reference sequence). This CDR3 spans 15 amino acids. The V gene lost 5 bases and the J gene lost 0 bases, with 14 bases spanning the gap.

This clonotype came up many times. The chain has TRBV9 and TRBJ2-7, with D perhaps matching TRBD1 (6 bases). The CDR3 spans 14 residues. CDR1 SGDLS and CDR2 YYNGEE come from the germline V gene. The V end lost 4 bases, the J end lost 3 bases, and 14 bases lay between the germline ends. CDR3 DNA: TGTGCCAGCAGCCTGAGCCCAGGGGACTACGAGCAGTACTTC. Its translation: CASSLSPGDYEQYF.

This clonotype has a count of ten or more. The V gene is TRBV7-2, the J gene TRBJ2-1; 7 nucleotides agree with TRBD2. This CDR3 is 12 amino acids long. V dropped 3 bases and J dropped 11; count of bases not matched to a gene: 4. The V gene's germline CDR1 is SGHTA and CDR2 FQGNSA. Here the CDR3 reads CASSFEGTKQFF. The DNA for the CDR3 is TGTGCCAGCAGCTTTGAGGGGACTAAGCAGTTCTTC.

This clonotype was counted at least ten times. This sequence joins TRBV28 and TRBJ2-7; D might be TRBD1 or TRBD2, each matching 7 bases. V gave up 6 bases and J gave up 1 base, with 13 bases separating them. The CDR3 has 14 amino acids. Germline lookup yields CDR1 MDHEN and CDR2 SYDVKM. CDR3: CASRRQGLSYEQYF. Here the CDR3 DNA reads TGTGCCAGCAGGCGACAGGGACTATCCTACGAGCAGTACTTC.

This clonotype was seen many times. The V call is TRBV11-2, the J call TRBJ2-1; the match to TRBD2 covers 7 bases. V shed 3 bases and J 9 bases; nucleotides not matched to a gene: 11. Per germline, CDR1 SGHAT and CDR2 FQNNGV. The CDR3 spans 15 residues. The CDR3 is CASSFETAGVREQFF. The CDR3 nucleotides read TGTGCCAGCAGCTTCGAGACGGCGGGAGTTCGTGAGCAGTTCTTC.

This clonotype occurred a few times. Here the CDR3 DNA reads TGTGCCAGCAGTTACCGGGCCGGGACAGGTGGTCTCCTAGCCAAAAACATTCAGTACTTC. Residues: CASSYRAGTGGLLAKNIQYF. The gene calls are TRBV6-2 or TRBV6-3 and TRBJ2-4; TRBD1 aligns across 8 bases. Trimming cost V 2 bases and J 0 bases; bases outside gene matches: 15. CDR1 is MNHEY and CDR2 is SVGEGT in the germline V gene. The CDR3 extends over 20 amino acids.

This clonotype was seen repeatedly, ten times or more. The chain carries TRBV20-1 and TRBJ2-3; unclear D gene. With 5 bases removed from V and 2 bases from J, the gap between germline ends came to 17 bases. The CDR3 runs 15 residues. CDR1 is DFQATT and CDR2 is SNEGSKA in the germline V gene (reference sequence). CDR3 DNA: TGCAGTGCTGACACCAACCGATTCCCCACAGATACGCAGTATTTT. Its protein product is CSADTNRFPTDTQYF.

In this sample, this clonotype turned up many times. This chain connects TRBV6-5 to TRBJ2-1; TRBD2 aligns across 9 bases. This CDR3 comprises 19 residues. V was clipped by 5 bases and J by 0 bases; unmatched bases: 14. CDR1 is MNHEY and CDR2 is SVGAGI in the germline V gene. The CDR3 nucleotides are TGTGCCAGCAGTCACCCGAGCCGCGGGAGGGGAAACTCCTACAATGAGCAGTTCTTC. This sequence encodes CASSHPSRGRGNSYNEQFF.

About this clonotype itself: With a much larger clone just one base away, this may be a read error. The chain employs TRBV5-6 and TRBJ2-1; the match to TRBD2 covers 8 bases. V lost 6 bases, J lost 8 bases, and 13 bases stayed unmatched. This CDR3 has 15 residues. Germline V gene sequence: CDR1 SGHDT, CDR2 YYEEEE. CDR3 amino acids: CASIQSGSGYDEQFF. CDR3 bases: TGTGCCAGCATCCAAAGCGGGAGTGGGTACGATGAGCAGTTCTTC.

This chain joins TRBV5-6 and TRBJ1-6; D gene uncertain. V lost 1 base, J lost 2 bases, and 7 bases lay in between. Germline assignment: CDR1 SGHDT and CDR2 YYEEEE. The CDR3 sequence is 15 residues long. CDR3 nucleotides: TGTGCCAGCAGCTTGCGGTCTGCCTATAATTCACCCCTCCACTTT. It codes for CASSLRSAYNSPLHF.

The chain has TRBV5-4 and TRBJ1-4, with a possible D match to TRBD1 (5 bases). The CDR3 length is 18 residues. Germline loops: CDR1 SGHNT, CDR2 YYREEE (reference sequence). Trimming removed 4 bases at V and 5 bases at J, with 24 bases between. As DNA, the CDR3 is TGTGCCAGCAGCGTCTTAGGCACGGGAGGAGGGGTGAATGAAAAACTGTTTTTT. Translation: CASSVLGTGGGVNEKLFF.

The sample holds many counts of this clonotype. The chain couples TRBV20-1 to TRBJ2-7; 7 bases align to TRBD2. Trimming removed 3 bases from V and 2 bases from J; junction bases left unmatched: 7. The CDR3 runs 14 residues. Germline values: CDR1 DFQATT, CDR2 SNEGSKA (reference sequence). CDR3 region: CSASAGVKPYEQYF. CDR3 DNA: TGCAGTGCTAGTGCGGGGGTGAAACCCTACGAGCAGTACTTC.

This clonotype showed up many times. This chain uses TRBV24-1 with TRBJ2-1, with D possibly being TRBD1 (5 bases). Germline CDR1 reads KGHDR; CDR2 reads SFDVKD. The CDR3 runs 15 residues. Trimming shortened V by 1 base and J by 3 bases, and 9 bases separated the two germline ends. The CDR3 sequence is CATSDLGANYNEQFF. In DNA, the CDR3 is TGTGCCACCAGTGATTTAGGGGCAAACTACAATGAGCAGTTCTTC.

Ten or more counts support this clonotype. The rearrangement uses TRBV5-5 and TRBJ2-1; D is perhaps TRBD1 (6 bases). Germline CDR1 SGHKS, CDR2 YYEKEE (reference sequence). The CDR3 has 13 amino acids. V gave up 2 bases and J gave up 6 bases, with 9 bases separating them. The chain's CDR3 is CASSFHRANEQFF. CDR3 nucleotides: TGTGCCAGCAGCTTTCACAGGGCCAATGAGCAGTTCTTC.

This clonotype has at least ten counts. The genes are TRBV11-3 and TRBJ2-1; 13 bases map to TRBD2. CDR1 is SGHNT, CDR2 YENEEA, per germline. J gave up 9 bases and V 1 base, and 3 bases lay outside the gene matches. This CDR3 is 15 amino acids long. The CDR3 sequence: CASSLGRTSGSEQFF. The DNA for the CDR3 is TGTGCCAGCAGCTTAGGGCGGACTAGCGGGAGTGAGCAGTTCTTC.

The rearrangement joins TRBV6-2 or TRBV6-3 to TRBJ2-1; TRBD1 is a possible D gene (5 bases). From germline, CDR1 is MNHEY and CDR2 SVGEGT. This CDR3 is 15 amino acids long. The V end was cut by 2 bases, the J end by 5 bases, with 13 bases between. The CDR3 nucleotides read TGTGCCAGCAGTTACCTCAATAGGACAAACAATGAGCAGTTCTTC. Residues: CASSYLNRTNNEQFF.

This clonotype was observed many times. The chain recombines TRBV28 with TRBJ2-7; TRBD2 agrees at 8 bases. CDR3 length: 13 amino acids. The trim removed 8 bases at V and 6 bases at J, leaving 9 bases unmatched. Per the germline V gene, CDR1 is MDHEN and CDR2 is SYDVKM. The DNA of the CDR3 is TGTGCCAGCGGAACGGGAGGGCCAGTCGAGCAGTACTTC. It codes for CASGTGGPVEQYF.

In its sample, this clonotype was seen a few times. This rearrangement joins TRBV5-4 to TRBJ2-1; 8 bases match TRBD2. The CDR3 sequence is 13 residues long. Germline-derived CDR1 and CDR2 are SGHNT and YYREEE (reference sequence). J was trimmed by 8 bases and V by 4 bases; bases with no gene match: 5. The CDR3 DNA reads TGTGCCAGCAGCCGGGGGGGAACTTATGAGCAGTTCTTC. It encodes CASSRGGTYEQFF.

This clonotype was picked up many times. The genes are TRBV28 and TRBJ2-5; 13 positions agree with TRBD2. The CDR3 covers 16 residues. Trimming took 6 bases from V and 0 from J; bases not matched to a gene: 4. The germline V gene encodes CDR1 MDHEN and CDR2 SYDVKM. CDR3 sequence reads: CASRPGTSGDQETQYF. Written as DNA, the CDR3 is TGTGCCAGCAGACCCGGGACTAGCGGGGACCAAGAGACCCAGTACTTC.

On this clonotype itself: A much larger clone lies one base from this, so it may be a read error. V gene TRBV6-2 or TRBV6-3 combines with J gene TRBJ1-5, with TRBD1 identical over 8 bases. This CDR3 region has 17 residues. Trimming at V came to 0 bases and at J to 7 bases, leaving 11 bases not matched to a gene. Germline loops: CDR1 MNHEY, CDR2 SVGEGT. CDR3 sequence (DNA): TGTGCCAGCAGTTACTCCGTCCCGGGACAGGACAAACAGCCCCAGCATTTT. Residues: CASSYSVPGQDKQPQHF.

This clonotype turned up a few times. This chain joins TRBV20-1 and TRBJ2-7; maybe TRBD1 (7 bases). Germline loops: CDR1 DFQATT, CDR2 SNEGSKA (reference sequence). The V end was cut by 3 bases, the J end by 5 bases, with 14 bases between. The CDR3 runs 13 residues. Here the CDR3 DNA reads TGCAGTGCTAGGGGGGGTCAGGGGGACGAGCAGTACTTC. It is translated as CSARGGQGDEQYF.